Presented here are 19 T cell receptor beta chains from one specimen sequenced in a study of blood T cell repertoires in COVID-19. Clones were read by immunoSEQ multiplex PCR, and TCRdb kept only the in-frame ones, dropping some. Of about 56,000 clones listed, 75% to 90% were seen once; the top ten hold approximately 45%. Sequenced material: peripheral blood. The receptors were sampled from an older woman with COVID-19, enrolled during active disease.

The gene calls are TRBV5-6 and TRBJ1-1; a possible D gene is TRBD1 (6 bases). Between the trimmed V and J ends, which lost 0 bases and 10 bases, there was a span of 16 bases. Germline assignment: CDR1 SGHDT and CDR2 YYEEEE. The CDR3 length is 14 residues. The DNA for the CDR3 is TGTGCCAGCAGCTTGGCGGGACACCAGGTAGGAGCTTTCTTT. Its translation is CASSLAGHQVGAFF.

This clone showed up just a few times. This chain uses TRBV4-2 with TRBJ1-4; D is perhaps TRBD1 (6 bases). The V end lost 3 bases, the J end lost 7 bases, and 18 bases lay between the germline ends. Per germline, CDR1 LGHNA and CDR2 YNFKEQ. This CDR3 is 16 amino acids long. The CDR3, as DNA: TGTGCCAGCAGCCATAACCTCAGGGGAGGGGGTGAAAAACTGTTTTTT. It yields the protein CASSHNLRGGGEKLFF.

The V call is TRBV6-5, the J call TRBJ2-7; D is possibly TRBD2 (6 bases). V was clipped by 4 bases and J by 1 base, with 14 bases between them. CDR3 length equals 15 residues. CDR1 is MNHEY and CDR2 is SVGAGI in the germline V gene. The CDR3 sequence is CASSSGVDWSYEQYF. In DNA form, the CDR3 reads TGTGCCAGCAGTTCGGGGGTGGATTGGTCCTACGAGCAGTACTTC.

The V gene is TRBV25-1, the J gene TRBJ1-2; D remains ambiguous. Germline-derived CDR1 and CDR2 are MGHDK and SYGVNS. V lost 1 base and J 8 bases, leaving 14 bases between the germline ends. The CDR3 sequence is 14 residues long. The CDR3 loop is CASSELERAGGYTF. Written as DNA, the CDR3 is TGTGCCAGCAGTGAATTGGAGAGGGCTGGGGGCTACACCTTC.

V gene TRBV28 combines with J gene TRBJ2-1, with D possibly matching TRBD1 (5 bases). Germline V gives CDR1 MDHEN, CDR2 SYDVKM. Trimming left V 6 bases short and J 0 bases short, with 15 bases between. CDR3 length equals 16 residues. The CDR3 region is CASSPPFGASYNEQFF. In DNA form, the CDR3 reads TGTGCCAGCAGCCCTCCGTTTGGGGCCTCCTACAATGAGCAGTTCTTC.

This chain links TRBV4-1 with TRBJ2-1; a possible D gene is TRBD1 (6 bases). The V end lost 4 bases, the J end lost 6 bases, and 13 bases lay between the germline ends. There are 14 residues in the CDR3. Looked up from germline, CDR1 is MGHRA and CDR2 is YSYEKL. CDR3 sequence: CASSLGPGANEQFF. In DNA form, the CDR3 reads TGCGCCAGCAGCCTAGGACCAGGGGCCAATGAGCAGTTCTTC.

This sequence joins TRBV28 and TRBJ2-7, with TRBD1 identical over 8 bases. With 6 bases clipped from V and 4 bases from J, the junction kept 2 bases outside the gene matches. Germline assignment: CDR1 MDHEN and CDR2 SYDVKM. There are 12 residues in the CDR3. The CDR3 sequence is CASSGQGYEQYF. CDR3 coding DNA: TGTGCCAGCAGCGGACAGGGTTACGAGCAGTACTTC.

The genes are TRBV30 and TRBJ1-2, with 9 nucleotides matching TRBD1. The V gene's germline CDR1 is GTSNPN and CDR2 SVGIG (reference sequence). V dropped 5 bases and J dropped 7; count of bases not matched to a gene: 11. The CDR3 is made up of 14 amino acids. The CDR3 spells CAWENRGLAGGYTF. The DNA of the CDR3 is TGTGCCTGGGAAAACAGGGGGCTGGCGGGTGGCTACACCTTC.

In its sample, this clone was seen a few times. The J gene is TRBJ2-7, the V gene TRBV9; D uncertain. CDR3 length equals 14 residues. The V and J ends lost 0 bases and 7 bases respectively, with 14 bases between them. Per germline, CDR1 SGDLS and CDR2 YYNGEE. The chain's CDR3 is CASSVGATSREQYF. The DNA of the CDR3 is TGTGCCAGCAGCGTAGGAGCTACCTCCAGGGAGCAGTACTTC.

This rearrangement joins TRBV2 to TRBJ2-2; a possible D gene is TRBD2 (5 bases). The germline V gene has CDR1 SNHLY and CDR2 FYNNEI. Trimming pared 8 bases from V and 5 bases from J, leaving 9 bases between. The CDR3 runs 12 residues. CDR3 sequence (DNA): TGTGCCAGCGGGAGAGGAACCGGGGAGCTGTTTTTT. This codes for CASGRGTGELFF.

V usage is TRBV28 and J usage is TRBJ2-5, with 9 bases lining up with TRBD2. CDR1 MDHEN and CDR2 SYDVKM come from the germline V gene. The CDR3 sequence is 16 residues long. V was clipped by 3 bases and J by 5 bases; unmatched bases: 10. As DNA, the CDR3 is TGTGCCAGCAGTTTTTCTATAGCGGGAGAAGTGGAGACCCAGTACTTC. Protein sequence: CASSFSIAGEVETQYF.

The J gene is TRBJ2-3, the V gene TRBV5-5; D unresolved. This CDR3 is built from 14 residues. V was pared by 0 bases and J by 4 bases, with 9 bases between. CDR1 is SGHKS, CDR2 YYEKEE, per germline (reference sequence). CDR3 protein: CASSLGLGADTQYF. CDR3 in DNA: TGTGCCAGCAGCTTGGGATTAGGAGCAGATACGCAGTATTTT. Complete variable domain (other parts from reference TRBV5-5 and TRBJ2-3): DAGVTQSPTHLIKTRGQQVTLRCSPISGHKSVSWYQQVLGQGPQFIFQYYEKEERGRGNFPDRFSARQFPNYSSELNVNALLLGDSALYLCASSLGLGADTQYFGPGTRLTVL.

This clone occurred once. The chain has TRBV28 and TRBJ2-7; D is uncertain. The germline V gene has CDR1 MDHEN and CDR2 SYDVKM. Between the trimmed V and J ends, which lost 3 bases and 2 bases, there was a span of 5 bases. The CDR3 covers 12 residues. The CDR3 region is CASSFLTYEQYF. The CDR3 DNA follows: TGTGCCAGCAGTTTCCTTACCTACGAGCAGTACTTC.

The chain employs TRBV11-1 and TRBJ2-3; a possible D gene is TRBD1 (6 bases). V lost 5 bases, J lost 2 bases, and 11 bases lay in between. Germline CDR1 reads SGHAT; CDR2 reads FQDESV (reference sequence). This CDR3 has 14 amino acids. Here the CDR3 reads CASSLDSFTDTQYF. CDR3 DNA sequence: TGTGCCAGCAGCCTGGACAGTTTCACAGATACGCAGTATTTT.

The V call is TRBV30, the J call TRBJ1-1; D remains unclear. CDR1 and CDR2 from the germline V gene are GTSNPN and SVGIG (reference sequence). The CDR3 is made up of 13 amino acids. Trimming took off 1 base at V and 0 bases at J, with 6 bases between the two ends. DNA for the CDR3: TGTGCCTGGAGTGCGCAGGTGAACACTGAAGCTTTCTTT. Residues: CAWSAQVNTEAFF.

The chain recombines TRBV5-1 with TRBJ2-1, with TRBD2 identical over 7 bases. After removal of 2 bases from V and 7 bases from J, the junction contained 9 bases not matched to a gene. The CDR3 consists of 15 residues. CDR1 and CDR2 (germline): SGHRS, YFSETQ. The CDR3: CASSFGGGLGNEQFF. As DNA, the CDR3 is TGCGCCAGCAGCTTTGGCGGGGGACTTGGAAATGAGCAGTTCTTC.

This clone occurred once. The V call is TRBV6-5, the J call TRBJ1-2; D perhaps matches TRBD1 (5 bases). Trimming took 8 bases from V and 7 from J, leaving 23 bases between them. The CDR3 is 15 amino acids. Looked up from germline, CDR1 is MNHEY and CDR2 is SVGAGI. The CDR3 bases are TGTGCCAGCGTATCCTCCGATCAGGGTCTATCTGGCTACACCTTC. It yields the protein CASVSSDQGLSGYTF.

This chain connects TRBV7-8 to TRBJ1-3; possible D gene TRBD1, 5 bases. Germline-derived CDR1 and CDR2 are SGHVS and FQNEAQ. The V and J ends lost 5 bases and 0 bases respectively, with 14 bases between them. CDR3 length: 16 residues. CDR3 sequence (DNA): TGTGCCAGCAGCCCGCCCGGGACTCTCTCTGGAAACACCATATATTTT. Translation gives CASSPPGTLSGNTIYF.

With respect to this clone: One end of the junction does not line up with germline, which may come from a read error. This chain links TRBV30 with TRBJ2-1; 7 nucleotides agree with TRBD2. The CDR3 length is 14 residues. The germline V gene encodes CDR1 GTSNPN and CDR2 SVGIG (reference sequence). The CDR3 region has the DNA TGTGCCTGGAGAAAGGCGGGAGATACAAATGAACAGTTCTTC. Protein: CAWRKAGDTNEQFF.